The sequence of this TCR beta chain was determined in a study of blood T cell repertoires in COVID-19. Turning to the study itself: Whether acute or convalescent, the COVID-19 samples came from the United States, Italy and Spain. PBMCs, B-cell-depleted T cells, or T cells were the source of the cDNA or gDNA that made up the material.

J gave up 5 bases and V 6 bases, and 11 bases lay outside the gene matches. Germline V gives CDR1 SEHNR, CDR2 FQNEAQ (reference sequence). This CDR3 has 15 residues. Seattle researchers signed up patients amid active infection and tracked them longitudinally. Only in-frame clones appear in the TCRdb table, and some are missing; sequencing was by immunoSEQ multiplex PCR. The sample lists around 180,000 clones; about three quarters were seen once. The source material was peripheral blood. The rearrangement uses TRBV7-9 and TRBJ1-2; 8 nucleotides agree with TRBD1. The TCR originated in a woman of 80 years or more with COVID-19, enrolled during active disease. CDR3 residues: CASSPPLRDRYGYTF. The CDR3 DNA reads as TGTGCCAGCAGTCCTCCCCTTAGGGACAGGTATGGCTACACCTTC.